The clone carrying this T cell receptor (beta chain) was recorded only once. Its target is not known. The data derive from a study of shared clonotypes between healthy human individuals. Study-wide points: Memory subsets had estimated richness that was generally smaller than that of naive subsets.

Authors' analysis steps: Junction-only immunoSEQ sequences carried no quality scores, so filtering differed. Only in-frame clones appear in the TCRdb table, and some are missing; sequencing was by immunoSEQ multiplex PCR. The V and J calls and clone size were taken over from that table, and D and trimming were inferred from the DNA. The sample lists more than 2,000,000 clones; 90% to 95% were seen once. Germline CDR1 reads MNHEY; CDR2 reads SVGAGI. The CDR3 is made up of 14 amino acids. Deletions cut 7 bases from V and 5 bases from J, with 12 bases between. The chain combines TRBV6-5 with TRBJ1-6; D is unresolved. The TCR sequence derives from a young man in good health. Sequenced sample: naive CD4+ T cells sorted from blood. The subset: CD45RA+ positively selected. CDR3 loop: CASTRAVNNSPLHF. The CDR3 DNA follows: TGTGCCAGCACCCGGGCGGTGAATAATTCACCCCTCCACTTT.